This TCR beta chain was identified during a study of tumor-infiltrating lymphocytes in primary liver carcinoma. For the study at large: Participating patients were men and women between 30 and 69 years old.

Starting material for RNA and DNA co-extraction consisted of 20-30 mg of unsorted bulk tissue. Subjects presented with primary liver carcinoma managed by surgical resection. The study enrolled treatment-naive patients with chronic HBV infection. Using a constant-region primer together with ProtoScript II reverse transcriptase, TCR beta cDNA was made from about 500 ng of total RNA. Slightly modified ARM-PCR with three nested multiplex PCR rounds yielded TCR beta libraries. A C-beta reverse primer was combined with TRBV1-TRBV30 forward primers in the first two PCR rounds, and each round had approximately 9 cycles. Each CDR3 protein gets one entry after TCRdb re-called the multiplex PCR reads with MiXCR. This table holds 90,000 to 100,000 distinct CDR3 sequences, around 63% found once. Study findings and constraints: Appearing in all five tumor regions was true of only about 7-25% of top clones.

In the case of this clonotype: Its cognate antigen is unknown.

The CDR3 covers 14 residues. CDR1 is SGHAT and CDR2 is FQNNGV in the germline V gene. Trimming cost V 6 bases and J 6 bases, with 17 bases left between them. The chain is built from TRBV11-2 and TRBJ1-1; D remains ambiguous. Sequenced material: liver tumor tissue from sampling region 5. Indicated subset: tumor region T5, tumor centre. This clonotype was obtained from a woman aged 55-75 years with primary liver carcinoma and hepatitis B virus infection. The CDR3 reads CASRFMVTISEAFF. The CDR3 bases are TGTGCCAGCAGGTTCATGGTTACGATCTCTGAAGCTTTCTTT.